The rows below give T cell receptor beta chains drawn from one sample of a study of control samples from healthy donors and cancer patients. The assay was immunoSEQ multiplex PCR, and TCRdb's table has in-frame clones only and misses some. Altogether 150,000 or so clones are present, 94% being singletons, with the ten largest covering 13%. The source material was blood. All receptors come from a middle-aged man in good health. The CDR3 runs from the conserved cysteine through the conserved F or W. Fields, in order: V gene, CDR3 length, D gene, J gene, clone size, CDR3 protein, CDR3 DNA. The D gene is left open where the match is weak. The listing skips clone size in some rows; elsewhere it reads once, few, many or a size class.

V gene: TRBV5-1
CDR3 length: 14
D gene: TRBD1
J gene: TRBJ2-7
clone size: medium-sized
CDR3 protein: CASSPGQGLYEQYF
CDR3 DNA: TGCGCCAGCAGCCCTGGACAGGGTTTGTACGAGCAGTACTTC

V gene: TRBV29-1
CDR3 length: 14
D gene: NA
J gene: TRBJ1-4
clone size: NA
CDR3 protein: CSVKRGSSDEKLFF
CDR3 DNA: TGCAGCGTTAAGAGAGGGTCCTCGGACGAAAAACTGTTTTTT

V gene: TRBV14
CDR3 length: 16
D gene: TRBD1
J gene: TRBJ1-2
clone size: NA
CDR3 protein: CASSPHPGQRDYGYTF
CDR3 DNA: TGTGCCAGCAGCCCCCACCCGGGACAGAGGGACTATGGCTACACCTTC

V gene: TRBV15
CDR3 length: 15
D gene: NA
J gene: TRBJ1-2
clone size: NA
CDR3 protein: CATSRDLEGVYGYTF
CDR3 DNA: TGTGCCACCAGCAGAGATCTCGAGGGGGTATATGGCTACACCTTC

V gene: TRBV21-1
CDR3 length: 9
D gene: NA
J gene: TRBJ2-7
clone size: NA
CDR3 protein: CAGFLEQYF
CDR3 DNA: TGTGCCGGGTTTCTAGAGCAGTACTTC

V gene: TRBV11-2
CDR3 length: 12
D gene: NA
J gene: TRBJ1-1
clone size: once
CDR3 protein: CASTHFDTEAFF
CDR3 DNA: TGTGCCAGCACCCATTTCGACACTGAAGCTTTCTTT

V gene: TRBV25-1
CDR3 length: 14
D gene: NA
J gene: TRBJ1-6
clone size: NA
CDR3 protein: CASSESQGSSPLHF
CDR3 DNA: TGTGCCAGCAGTGAATCCCAGGGCTCCTCACCCCTCCACTTT

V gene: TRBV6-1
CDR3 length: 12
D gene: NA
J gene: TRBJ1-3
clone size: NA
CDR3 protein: CASSESLNTIYF
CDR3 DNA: TGTGCCAGCAGTGAATCACTAAACACCATATATTTT

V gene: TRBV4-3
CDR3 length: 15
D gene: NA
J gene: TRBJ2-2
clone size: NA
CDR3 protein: CASSQDTSDYGELFF
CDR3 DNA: TGCGCCAGCAGCCAAGACACATCGGATTACGGGGAGCTGTTTTTT

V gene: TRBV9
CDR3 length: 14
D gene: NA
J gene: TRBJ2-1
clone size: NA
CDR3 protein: CASSVVGRDNEQFF
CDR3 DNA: TGTGCCAGCAGCGTAGTAGGGAGAGACAATGAGCAGTTCTTC